The T cell receptor (beta chain) under discussion was sequenced for a study of blood T cells in healthy people across ages. Combining a sample-barcoded 5' primer with a J-beta primer mix, a second PCR ran for about 7 to 12 cycles. In TCRdb, the 5' RACE reads were re-called with MiXCR into one record per CDR3 protein. This table has approximately 730,000 distinct CDR3 sequences, about 55% appearing once. The germline V gene encodes CDR1 SEHNR and CDR2 FQNEAQ (reference sequence). V was cut by 5 bases and J by 0 bases, with 10 bases left in between. The CDR3 is made up of 14 amino acids. The gene calls are TRBV7-9 and TRBJ1-2; maybe TRBD1 (5 bases). The receptor was isolated from an elderly man in good health. Sequenced sample: blood. In DNA, the CDR3 is TGTGCCAGCAGCCTGACGACAGCTAACTATGGCTACACCTTC. It yields the protein CASSLTTANYGYTF.